These T cell receptor beta chains were read from a single sample in a study of blood T cells in healthy people across ages. TCRdb passed the 5' RACE reads through MiXCR, listing each CDR3 protein once. The sample records over 1,300,000 distinct CDR3 sequences, roughly 64% being singletons. Sequencing input: blood. The receptors were gathered from a man in his late teens or twenties in good health. CDR3s include the opening cysteine and the closing phenylalanine or tryptophan. A D gene is named only where the DNA matches it firmly. Expanded clones are given a class, and other clones once, few, many or no size at all.

>-|TRBJ1-5|-|TRBV6-1
CASSEGFASCYQHF
TGTGCCAGCAGTGAAGGGTTCGCCTCGTGTTATCAGCATTTT
>-|TRBJ2-7|-|TRBV7-2
CASSRAETYEQYF
TGTGCCAGCAGCCGGGCGGAGACCTACGAGCAGTACTTC
>TRBD2|TRBJ2-7|-|TRBV27
CASSSKLAGGPVGLPYEQYF
TGTGCCAGCAGCTCCAAGCTAGCGGGAGGGCCGGTTGGGCTTCCCTACGAGCAGTACTTC
>-|TRBJ2-2|many|TRBV4-2
CASSQDEGGTGELFF
TGTGCCAGCAGCCAAGACGAGGGAGGCACCGGGGAGCTGTTTTTT
>-|TRBJ2-1|few|TRBV3-1
CASSQEFVIDEQFF
TGTGCCAGCAGCCAAGAGTTTGTTATCGATGAGCAGTTCTTC
>-|TRBJ2-5|-|TRBV7-9
CASSLVRGPRLQETQYF
TGTGCCAGCAGCTTAGTTAGAGGCCCAAGGCTTCAAGAGACCCAGTACTTC
>TRBD2|TRBJ2-7|few|TRBV12-3/TRBV12-4
CASSPPGLAGVYEQYF
TGTGCCAGCAGTCCCCCGGGACTAGCGGGAGTTTACGAGCAGTACTTC
>-|TRBJ2-2|-|TRBV27
CASTPGFREDRELFF
TGTGCCAGCACCCCAGGGTTTAGGGAAGACCGGGAGCTGTTTTTT
>TRBD2|TRBJ2-1|-|TRBV27
CASSFQSGRLYNEQFF
TGTGCCAGCAGTTTCCAAAGCGGGAGGCTCTACAATGAGCAGTTCTTC
>-|TRBJ2-5|few|TRBV5-1
CASSTTFQETQYF
TGTGCCAGCAGCACGACTTTCCAAGAGACCCAGTACTTC
>-|TRBJ2-7|once|TRBV4-2
CASSSIQEAYEQYF
TGTGCCAGCAGCAGTATTCAGGAAGCCTACGAGCAGTACTTC
>-|TRBJ1-2|-|TRBV7-9
CASSDITGRRGYTF
TGTGCCAGCAGCGACATCACAGGGCGTCGGGGCTACACCTTC
>TRBD2|TRBJ2-7|-|TRBV20-1
CSAKVSPPLADLYNEQYF
TGCAGTGCTAAAGTAAGCCCCCCGCTAGCGGATTTGTACAATGAGCAGTACTTC
>TRBD2|TRBJ2-7|once|TRBV7-9
CASSFTDPGLTYEQYF
TGTGCCAGCAGCTTCACGGACCCGGGACTAACCTACGAGCAGTACTTC
>TRBD1|TRBJ1-1|few|TRBV20-1
CSARVGQSIEAFF
TGCAGTGCTAGAGTGGGACAGAGCATTGAAGCTTTCTTT
>-|TRBJ1-1|-|TRBV20-1
CSAGDYTEAFF
TGCAGTGCTGGGGACTATACTGAAGCTTTCTTT
>-|TRBJ1-1|few|TRBV7-2
CASSLAQGNTEAFF
TGTGCCAGCAGCTTAGCGCAGGGGAACACTGAAGCTTTCTTT
>-|TRBJ1-5|once|TRBV6-6
CASSYSGTPNQPQHF
TGTGCCAGCAGTTACTCCGGGACACCGAATCAGCCCCAGCATTTT
>-|TRBJ2-7|-|TRBV20-1
CSAPGREHYEQYF
TGCAGTGCCCCCGGCAGGGAGCACTACGAGCAGTACTTC
>-|TRBJ2-1|few|TRBV2
CASNRVGNEQFF
TGTGCCAGCAACAGGGTTGGGAATGAGCAGTTCTTC
>TRBD1|TRBJ1-1|-|TRBV5-1
CASSLSGQGALEAFF
TGCGCCAGCAGCTTGTCGGGACAGGGGGCCCTTGAAGCTTTCTTT
>TRBD1|TRBJ1-5|few|TRBV12-3/TRBV12-4
CASSQQGDSNQPQHF
TGTGCCAGCAGCCAACAGGGGGATAGCAATCAGCCCCAGCATTTT
>-|TRBJ2-5|few|TRBV6-5
CASRTSGQLEETQYF
TGTGCCAGCAGAACCTCGGGGCAGTTAGAAGAGACCCAGTACTTC
>TRBD2|TRBJ2-2|few|TRBV6-5
CASSYDSSGGDTGELFF
TGTGCCAGCAGTTACGACTCTAGCGGGGGGGACACCGGGGAGCTGTTTTTT
>TRBD1|TRBJ1-6|-|TRBV12-3/TRBV12-4
CASSLGGFNSPLHF
TGTGCCAGCAGCCTAGGGGGCTTTAATTCACCCCTCCACTTT
>TRBD2|TRBJ2-7|-|TRBV7-6
CASSLLLGGGAREQYF
TGTGCCAGCAGCTTACTGCTGGGCGGGGGGGCGCGCGAGCAGTACTTC
>TRBD2|TRBJ2-5|-|TRBV3-1
CATLAGPGETQYF
TGTGCCACTTTAGCGGGGCCGGGAGAGACCCAGTACTTC
>TRBD1|TRBJ2-6|few|TRBV10-3
CAISEYTGAGANVLTF
TGTGCCATCAGTGAGTACACAGGGGCAGGGGCCAACGTCCTGACTTTC
>TRBD2|TRBJ2-5|-|TRBV6-2/TRBV6-3
CASSYGASGAEDETQYF
TGTGCCAGCAGTTACGGGGCGAGCGGGGCCGAGGACGAGACCCAGTACTTC
>TRBD2|TRBJ2-1|-|TRBV27
CASSLGTAGGSYNEQFF
TGTGCCAGCAGTTTAGGGACAGCGGGGGGATCCTACAATGAGCAGTTCTTC
>-|TRBJ1-6|-|TRBV12-3/TRBV12-4
CASSWDHNSPLHF
TGTGCCAGCAGCTGGGACCATAATTCACCCCTCCACTTT
>-|TRBJ2-5|-|TRBV7-2
CASSTRDQRFSVAQYF
TGTGCCAGTAGCACTCGGGACCAGCGTTTTTCAGTGGCCCAGTACTTC
>-|TRBJ2-3|few|TRBV6-6
CASLEGHTDTQYF
TGTGCCAGCCTGGAGGGCCATACAGATACGCAGTATTTT
>-|TRBJ2-2|-|TRBV29-1
CSVDNLNTGELFF
TGCAGCGTTGATAACCTGAACACCGGGGAGCTGTTTTTT
>TRBD2|TRBJ2-3|-|TRBV4-1
CASSQKFSGSSTDTQYF
TGCGCCAGCAGCCAAAAGTTCAGCGGGAGCAGCACAGATACGCAGTATTTT
>TRBD2|TRBJ2-3|-|TRBV19
CASSILPAGGEADTQYF
TGTGCCAGTAGTATCCTCCCGGCGGGGGGGGAGGCAGATACGCAGTATTTT
>-|TRBJ2-3|few|TRBV29-1
CSVAKGLTADTQYF
TGCAGCGTTGCGAAGGGATTGACGGCAGATACGCAGTATTTT
>-|TRBJ2-7|-|TRBV12-3/TRBV12-4
CASSLGAGEVNEQYF
TGTGCCAGCAGTCTAGGGGCGGGCGAGGTCAACGAGCAGTACTTC
>TRBD2|TRBJ2-3|-|TRBV10-1
CASSVVAGIGTDTQYF
TGCGCCAGCAGTGTTGTAGCGGGGATTGGCACAGATACGCAGTATTTT
>-|TRBJ2-1|-|TRBV6-5
CASSYDWDEQFF
TGTGCCAGCAGTTACGACTGGGATGAGCAGTTCTTC
>-|TRBJ1-2|once|TRBV19
CASSASGGLYGYTF
TGTGCCAGTAGTGCTTCTGGTGGACTATATGGCTACACCTTC
>-|TRBJ2-6|-|TRBV6-2/TRBV6-3
CASSYALPEGANVLTF
TGTGCCAGCAGTTATGCCCTCCCGGAGGGGGCCAACGTCCTGACTTTC
>-|TRBJ2-2|-|TRBV15
CATSRGRGGELFF
TGTGCCACCAGCAGAGGACGCGGCGGGGAGCTGTTTTTT
>TRBD2|TRBJ2-5|-|TRBV9
CASSVGPMWGGSGKTQYF
TGTGCCAGCAGCGTAGGGCCGATGTGGGGCGGGAGCGGAAAGACCCAGTACTTC
>TRBD1|TRBJ2-7|-|TRBV28
CASKDPGQGNSYEQYF
TGTGCCAGCAAAGATCCGGGACAGGGGAATTCCTACGAGCAGTACTTC
>TRBD1|TRBJ2-7|few|TRBV29-1
CVVTGARDEQYF
TGCGTAGTTACAGGGGCCAGGGATGAGCAGTACTTC
>TRBD1|TRBJ2-1|-|TRBV29-1
CSGGAAVGQGSYDEQFF
TGCAGCGGCGGGGCGGCCGTGGGACAGGGCTCCTACGATGAGCAGTTCTTC
>TRBD2|TRBJ2-5|once|TRBV12-3/TRBV12-4
CASSIIAGVETQYF
TGTGCCAGCTCGATAATAGCGGGAGTCGAGACCCAGTACTTC
>TRBD2|TRBJ2-5|-|TRBV6-4
CASSEGTSGGQETQYF
TGTGCCAGCAGTGAGGGGACTAGCGGGGGGCAAGAGACCCAGTACTTC
>TRBD1|TRBJ2-7|few|TRBV2
CARSTTTGEYEQYF
TGTGCCAGGAGCACTACGACAGGGGAATACGAGCAGTACTTC
>-|TRBJ2-1|few|TRBV6-4
CASSAIAESSYNEQFF
TGTGCCAGCAGTGCCATAGCGGAGAGCTCCTACAATGAGCAGTTCTTC
>-|TRBJ2-4|-|TRBV3-1
CASSFAHGQNIQYF
TGTGCCAGCAGTTTCGCACACGGACAAAACATTCAGTACTTC
>-|TRBJ2-3|-|TRBV5-6
CASSLVFRADTQYF
TGTGCCAGCAGCTTGGTGTTCAGGGCAGATACGCAGTATTTT